What follows is one TCR beta chain and its context. Its antigen remains unknown. CDR1 is MNHNY and CDR2 is SVGAGI in the germline V gene (reference sequence). Trimming pared 2 bases from V and 7 bases from J, leaving 18 bases between. CDR3 length: 16 residues. The data stem from a study of cytomegalovirus exposure and HLA in healthy donors. Primers included in the PCR were 60 Vbeta and 13 Jbeta primers. Assay used: immunoSEQ multiplex PCR; TCRdb lists only in-frame clones, some missing. The sample contains 85,000 to 100,000 clones, 75% to 85% of which appear only once. Study-wide results and caveats: An analysis was carried out at a later point. It showed that HLA-associated TCR beta chains were more clonally expanded than equally common non-associated chains. There was a cluster of highly shared sequence variants that was likely a sequencing artifact. The study had only CMV serostatus as immune exposure information.

The chain joins TRBV6-6 to TRBJ2-1; weak D call: TRBD1 (5 bases). The sequenced material came from PBMCs. This receptor was identified in a male donor in good health and CMV-seropositive. CDR3: CASSYEEGALWNEQFF. The CDR3 DNA reads as TGTGCCAGCAGTTACGAGGAAGGGGCTCTGTGGAATGAGCAGTTCTTC.